These 25 T cell receptor beta chains were all obtained from the same sample, sequenced in a study of blood T cell repertoires in COVID-19 (dated by TCRdb to the early 2020s). Library method: the immunoSEQ multiplex PCR assay. TCRdb re-hosts the immuneACCESS table, in-frame sequences only. Its copies lack some clones; in the studies checked, an unresolved V gene accounts for under half of them, and the cause for the rest is not known. Counted in this sample were tens of thousands of clones; 80% to 85% of them appeared once. Around 4.4% of the sample is in the top ten clones. Sequenced: peripheral blood. The receptors were gathered from a woman aged 55 to 70 with acute or convalescent COVID-19.

The chain couples TRBV3-1 (or the pseudogene TRBV3-2) to TRBJ2-7; 7 bases align to TRBD1. V was pared by 2 bases and J by 3 bases, with 4 bases of the junction left unmatched. Germline V CDR1 and CDR2: LGHDT, YNNKEL (reference sequence). The CDR3 loop spans 14 amino acids. The CDR3 sequence: CASSQRQGIYEQYF. CDR3 nucleotide sequence: TGTGCCAGCAGCCAAAGACAGGGAATCTACGAGCAGTACTTC.

The V gene is TRBV11-2, the J gene TRBJ1-4; D may be TRBD1 (5 bases). V was trimmed by 3 bases and J by 0 bases, leaving 14 bases between them. Germline assignment: CDR1 SGHAT and CDR2 FQNNGV. This CDR3 comprises 17 residues. CDR3 nucleotide sequence: TGTGCCAGCAGCTTCTCGACAGCAGCTGCAACTAATGAAAAACTGTTTTTT. Residues: CASSFSTAAATNEKLFF.

The CDR3, as DNA: TGTGCCAGCAGCGGAGGGACAGGGACAGGGGCCAACGTCCTGACTTTC. As protein: CASSGGTGTGANVLTF. The chain has TRBV5-4 and TRBJ2-6; 9 bases map to TRBD1. J gave up 4 bases and V 4 bases, and 6 bases lay outside the gene matches. This CDR3 contains 16 residues. Germline V CDR1 and CDR2: SGHNT, YYREEE (reference sequence).

The chain carries TRBV5-8 and TRBJ1-1; 8 positions match TRBD1. Germline CDR1 SGHTS, CDR2 YDEGEE. This CDR3 region has 13 residues. Germline trimming cut 5 bases from V and 4 bases from J; bases unmatched to any gene: 4. The DNA of the CDR3 is TGTGCCAGCAGGACAGGGGTTGGCACTGAAGCTTTCTTT. Translating gives CASRTGVGTEAFF.

V is TRBV19 and J is TRBJ1-1; 7 bases fit TRBD1. V lost 2 bases to trimming and J lost 1 base; unmatched junction nucleotides: 7. Germline CDR1 reads LNHDA; CDR2 reads SQIVND (reference sequence). The CDR3 runs to 16 residues. This CDR3 is CASSIRGPTGNTEAFF. The CDR3 DNA reads as TGTGCCAGTAGTATAAGGGGGCCGACAGGGAACACTGAAGCTTTCTTT. The whole variable domain, remainder taken from reference TRBV19 and TRBJ1-1, is DGGITQSPKYLFRKEGQNVTLSCEQNLNHDAMYWYRQDPGQGLRLIYYSQIVNDFQKGDIAEGYSVSREKKESFPLTVTSAQKNPTAFYLCASSIRGPTGNTEAFFGQGTRLTVV.

V and J are TRBV5-6 and TRBJ1-2; D may be TRBD1 (5 bases). CDR3 size: 12 residues. Germline V gene data show CDR1 as SGHDT and CDR2 as YYEEEE. V lost 6 bases and J 8 bases, leaving 14 bases between the germline ends. The CDR3 DNA reads TGTGCCAGCACCCTTCAGGGCGGCGGCTACACCTTC. This gives the protein CASTLQGGGYTF.

The chain recombines TRBV3-1 (or the pseudogene TRBV3-2) with TRBJ2-2; perhaps TRBD2 as D (5 bases). Germline V CDR1 and CDR2: LGHDT, YNNKEL (reference sequence). There are 16 residues in the CDR3. Trimming shortened V by 0 bases and J by 6 bases, and 14 bases separated the two germline ends. As DNA, the CDR3 is TGTGCCAGCAGCCAAGATCAGGCATCCGGGGCCGGGGAGCTGTTTTTT. This sequence encodes CASSQDQASGAGELFF.

V is TRBV5-5 and J is TRBJ1-1; 7 bases agree with TRBD1. After removal of 2 bases from V and 2 bases from J, the junction contained 15 bases not matched to a gene. The CDR3 totals 18 residues. Germline V gene sequence: CDR1 SGHKS, CDR2 YYEKEE (reference sequence). CDR3 region: CASSLRPTGPSLNTEAFF. In DNA form, the CDR3 reads TGTGCCAGCAGCTTACGTCCGACAGGGCCCTCCCTAAACACTGAAGCTTTCTTT.

The rearrangement links TRBV6-5 to TRBJ1-3; D unclear. Looked up from germline, CDR1 is MNHEY and CDR2 is SVGAGI. This CDR3 is built from 14 residues. Trimming cost V 8 bases and J 4 bases, with 15 bases left between them. Written as DNA, the CDR3 is TGTGCCAGCGCCCCGGGGTCGTCCGGAAACACCATATATTTT. It yields the protein CASAPGSSGNTIYF.

This clone is termed medium-sized. CDR3 residues: CASSQAGVAREQYF. In DNA, the CDR3 is TGTGCCAGCAGCCAAGCGGGGGTTGCGCGGGAGCAGTACTTC. The J gene is TRBJ2-7, the V gene TRBV3-1 (or the pseudogene TRBV3-2); a weak D match, TRBD2 (6 bases). The CDR3 contains 14 residues. Trimming removed 1 base at V and 7 bases at J, with 14 bases between. Germline V gives CDR1 LGHDT, CDR2 YNNKEL (reference sequence).

The V call is TRBV2, the J call TRBJ2-2; 7 nucleotides align to TRBD1. The length of the CDR3 is 13 residues. V trimming: 8 bases; J trimming: 0 bases; junction bases outside the gene matches: 0. Germline CDR1 and CDR2: SNHLY and FYNNEI. In DNA, the CDR3 is TGTGCCAGCGGGACAGCGAACACCGGGGAGCTGTTTTTT. Its translation: CASGTANTGELFF. The full variable domain, its missing parts supplied by reference TRBV2 and TRBJ2-2, is EPEVTQTPSHQVTQMGQEVILRCVPISNHLYFYWYRQILGQKVEFLVSFYNNEISEKSEIFDDQFSVERPDGSNFTLKIRSTKLEDSAMYFCASGTANTGELFFGEGSRLTVL.

A few counts support this clone. This chain joins TRBV6-5 and TRBJ1-1; 7 nucleotides align to TRBD1. V trimming: 6 bases; J trimming: 0 bases; junction bases outside the gene matches: 7. This CDR3 region has 15 residues. Germline loops: CDR1 MNHEY, CDR2 SVGAGI. The CDR3 here is CASSPLGGLNTEAFF. As DNA, the CDR3 is TGTGCCAGCAGCCCCCTAGGGGGCCTGAACACTGAAGCTTTCTTT.

The J gene is TRBJ2-3, the V gene TRBV11-2, with no clear D. In germline, CDR1 is SGHAT, CDR2 FQNNGV. Trimming stripped 8 bases from V and 5 bases from J, with 8 bases between. CDR3 size: 11 residues. The CDR3 sequence is CASASGDTQYF. The DNA of the CDR3 is TGTGCCAGCGCTAGTGGAGATACGCAGTATTTT. The variable domain in full, completed from reference TRBV11-2 and TRBJ2-3, reads EAGVAQSPRYKIIEKRQSVAFWCNPISGHATLYWYQQILGQGPKLLIQFQNNGVVDDSQLPKDRFSAERLKGVDSTLKIQPAKLEDSAVYLCASASGDTQYFGPGTRLTVL.

This chain links TRBV2 with TRBJ2-5; possibly TRBD1 for D (5 bases). The CDR3 sequence is 13 residues long. V lost 7 bases, J lost 5 bases, and 14 bases lay in between. The germline CDR1 and CDR2 sequences are SNHLY and FYNNEI. In nucleotides, the CDR3 is TGTGCCAGCATCGATCAGGGAACGGAGACCCAGTACTTC. Amino acids: CASIDQGTETQYF.

The rearrangement links TRBV27 to TRBJ1-1; possible D gene TRBD1, 6 bases. The CDR3 consists of 17 residues. V was clipped by 5 bases and J by 0 bases, with 19 bases between them. Germline V gene sequence: CDR1 MNHEY, CDR2 SMNVEV (reference sequence). CDR3 protein: CASSAAGRGTLNTEAFF. The CDR3 coding sequence is TGTGCCAGCAGTGCCGCAGGGAGGGGGACCTTGAACACTGAAGCTTTCTTT.

J is TRBJ2-1 and V is TRBV19, with TRBD1 matching over 8 bases. With 3 bases clipped from V and 9 bases from J, the junction kept 7 bases outside the gene matches. Germline V CDR1 and CDR2: LNHDA, SQIVND (reference sequence). This CDR3 has 14 residues. CDR3 protein: CASSIETGDGEQFF. CDR3 sequence (DNA): TGTGCCAGTAGTATCGAGACAGGGGATGGTGAGCAGTTCTTC.

V usage is TRBV6-6 and J usage is TRBJ2-5; the match to TRBD1 covers 7 bases. The CDR3 has 14 residues. V was clipped by 6 bases and J by 0 bases; unmatched bases: 4. Looked up from germline, CDR1 is MNHNY and CDR2 is SVGAGI (reference sequence). In DNA, the CDR3 is TGTGCCAGCAGATATGGGACAGACCAAGAGACCCAGTACTTC. It translates to CASRYGTDQETQYF.

The chain joins TRBV7-9 to TRBJ1-5, with 12 bases lining up with TRBD1. Germline V gene data show CDR1 as SEHNR and CDR2 as FQNEAQ (reference sequence). V dropped 4 bases and J dropped 6; count of bases not matched to a gene: 4. The CDR3 has 15 amino acids. CDR3 amino acids: CASSSGTGGSQPQHF. CDR3 sequence (DNA): TGTGCCAGCAGCTCGGGGACAGGGGGCAGTCAGCCCCAGCATTTT.

This sequence joins TRBV6-1 and TRBJ1-5; D is perhaps TRBD1 (6 bases). The CDR3 covers 14 residues. V dropped 3 bases and J dropped 6 bases, with 12 bases sitting between them. The germline gives CDR1 MNHNS, CDR2 SASEGT. The CDR3 DNA follows: TGTGCCAGCAGTGAGAGGGGGGGAAGTCAGCCCCAGCATTTT. As protein: CASSERGGSQPQHF.

This chain links TRBV5-1 with TRBJ1-1, with TRBD1 matching over 10 bases. This CDR3 is 16 amino acids long. In germline, CDR1 is SGHRS, CDR2 YFSETQ. V trimming: 6 bases; J trimming: 1 base; junction bases outside the gene matches: 9. As DNA, the CDR3 is TGCGCCAGCATCCCCGGGACAGGGGTGTCGAACACTGAAGCTTTCTTT. It translates to CASIPGTGVSNTEAFF.

V usage is TRBV19 and J usage is TRBJ2-3, with D tentatively TRBD1 (5 bases). Looked up from germline, CDR1 is LNHDA and CDR2 is SQIVND (reference sequence). V dropped 2 bases and J dropped 7 bases, with 7 bases sitting between them. This CDR3 has 12 amino acids. The DNA of the CDR3 is TGTGCCAGTAGTATATCAGGGAATACGCAGTATTTT. It yields the protein CASSISGNTQYF.

The chain joins TRBV20-1 to TRBJ2-7, with 9 positions matching TRBD1. This CDR3 comprises 14 residues. CDR1 is DFQATT and CDR2 is SNEGSKA in the germline V gene (reference sequence). The V segment lost 3 bases and the J segment 2 bases; nucleotides outside the gene matches: 5. The CDR3 coding sequence is TGCAGTGCTAGTAGGACAGGGGTTGCCTACGAGCAGTACTTC. It is translated as CSASRTGVAYEQYF.

The count of this clone is one. V gene TRBV2 combines with J gene TRBJ1-2; 8 nucleotides line up with TRBD1. J was trimmed by 1 base and V by 6 bases; bases with no gene match: 7. Germline CDR1 and CDR2: SNHLY and FYNNEI. The CDR3 contains 15 residues. The CDR3 sequence is CASREWTGSNYGYTF. The CDR3 DNA sequence: TGTGCCAGCAGGGAGTGGACAGGGAGTAACTATGGCTACACCTTC.

This clone has more than one count but fewer than ten. For the CDR3, the DNA is TGTGCCAGCAGTGGAGGGACAGGGGCAGGGGGAAACACCATATATTTT. Residues: CASSGGTGAGGNTIYF. This chain links TRBV6-1 with TRBJ1-3, with 10 positions matching TRBD1. This CDR3 contains 16 residues. Germline V CDR1 and CDR2: MNHNS, SASEGT. V gave up 4 bases and J gave up 4 bases; unmatched junction bases: 7.

The sample holds a few counts of this clone. V is TRBV6-5 and J is TRBJ1-5; TRBD1 matches 9 bases. V lost 6 bases and J lost 3; bases outside the gene matches: 3. From germline, CDR1 is MNHEY and CDR2 SVGAGI. The CDR3 is 14 residues long. The DNA of the CDR3 is TGTGCCAGCAGGGGGACAGGGCACAATCAGCCCCAGCATTTT. Its protein product is CASRGTGHNQPQHF.